The 31 T cell receptor beta chains presented below share a single source sample, sequenced in a study of cytomegalovirus exposure and HLA in healthy donors. PCR used 60 Vbeta primers and 13 Jbeta primers. Assay used: immunoSEQ multiplex PCR; TCRdb lists only in-frame clones, some missing. In all, the sample yields 91,000 or so clones. The specimen sequenced was PBMCs. All receptors derive from a woman aged 25 to 39 in good health and CMV-seronegative.

The V and J genes are TRBV10-3 and TRBJ2-3; 10 nucleotides align to TRBD1. Losses at the gene ends were 8 bases for V and 4 bases for J; bases not matched to a gene: 0. The CDR3 covers 12 residues. Germline CDR1 reads ENHRY; CDR2 reads SYGVKD. The CDR3 DNA follows: TGTGCCATCGGACAGGGGGCAGATACGCAGTATTTT. Protein: CAIGQGADTQYF.

CDR3 residues: CASSRREHVYNEQFF. The CDR3 nucleotides read TGTGCCAGTAGTCGGCGGGAGCATGTCTACAATGAGCAGTTCTTC. This sequence joins TRBV19 and TRBJ2-1, with TRBD2 identical over 7 bases. This CDR3 is built from 15 residues. Unmatched junction bases numbered 7, after V lost 5 bases and J lost 3 bases. Germline CDR1 LNHDA, CDR2 SQIVND (reference sequence).

The chain carries TRBV2 and TRBJ1-5; TRBD1 is a possible D gene (5 bases). Germline-derived CDR1 and CDR2 are SNHLY and FYNNEI. The V end was cut by 6 bases, the J end by 9 bases, with 12 bases between. This CDR3 spans 12 amino acids. The CDR3 here is CASSPGQGPQHF. CDR3 nucleotides: TGTGCCAGCAGCCCGGGCCAGGGGCCCCAGCATTTT.

The gene calls are TRBV5-1 and TRBJ2-7; 7 bases are shared with TRBD1. The CDR3 covers 14 residues. The germline gives CDR1 SGHRS, CDR2 YFSETQ. Unmatched junction bases numbered 11, after V lost 4 bases and J lost 7 bases. In nucleotides, the CDR3 is TGCGCCAGCAGCAATCAAGGGACAGTTGGAGAGCAGTACTTC. It codes for CASSNQGTVGEQYF.

The chain combines TRBV23-1 with TRBJ2-7; the D gene is possibly TRBD1 (6 bases). TRBV23-1 is sorted into the ORF group, with uncertain function. This CDR3 spans 14 amino acids. The V gene lost 1 base and the J gene lost 7 bases, with 14 bases spanning the gap. The CDR3 DNA sequence: TGCGCCAGCAGTCAATATAACAGGGCGAGGGAGCAGTACTTC. Protein product: CASSQYNRAREQYF.

The chain employs TRBV6-1 and TRBJ2-5; TRBD1 matches 7 bases. Trimming took 8 bases from V and 2 from J; bases not matched to a gene: 2. Germline CDR1 is MNHNS and CDR2 is SASEGT. The CDR3 consists of 12 residues. This CDR3 reads CASGGQQETQYF. CDR3 DNA sequence: TGTGCCAGCGGGGGACAGCAAGAGACCCAGTACTTC.

The rearrangement links TRBV6-6 to TRBJ2-7, with 8 bases matching TRBD1. The J segment lost 2 bases and the V segment lost 4 bases, leaving 7 bases of the junction unmatched. CDR3 size: 15 residues. Germline CDR1 MNHNY, CDR2 SVGAGI (reference sequence). In DNA form, the CDR3 reads TGTGCCAGCAGTTTCAGACAGGGGCCCACCTACGAGCAGTACTTC. Amino acid sequence: CASSFRQGPTYEQYF.

In DNA form, the CDR3 reads TGTGCCAGCAGCGACCCTAGGACATTTAGCACAGATACGCAGTATTTT. Amino acid sequence: CASSDPRTFSTDTQYF. The chain couples TRBV5-6 to TRBJ2-3; possibly TRBD1 for D (5 bases). V was clipped by 4 bases and J by 0 bases, with 15 bases between them. The CDR3 extends over 16 amino acids. Germline loops: CDR1 SGHDT, CDR2 YYEEEE.

V gene TRBV7-9 combines with J gene TRBJ1-4, with 9 bases fitting TRBD1. This CDR3 is 15 amino acids long. Germline V gene lookup returns CDR1 SEHNR and CDR2 FQNEAQ (reference sequence). Germline trimming cut 4 bases from V and 7 bases from J; bases unmatched to any gene: 7. CDR3 nucleotides: TGTGCCAGCAGCTCCACAGGGGGCGGGATTGAAAAACTGTTTTTT. The encoded protein is CASSSTGGGIEKLFF.

This rearrangement joins TRBV6-6 to TRBJ2-3; 11 bases map to TRBD2. The V gene end was trimmed by 6 bases and the J gene end by 4 bases; junction bases not matched to a gene: 9. From germline, CDR1 is MNHNY and CDR2 SVGAGI (reference sequence). The CDR3 runs 16 residues. The DNA for the CDR3 is TGTGCCAGCAGCCCGAAACTAGCGGGAGTCCCAGATACGCAGTATTTT. Translation: CASSPKLAGVPDTQYF.

This rearrangement joins TRBV15 to TRBJ1-1; D is undetermined. V lost 1 base, J lost 3 bases, and 6 bases lay in between. Germline CDR1 reads LNHNV; CDR2 reads YYDKDF (reference sequence). This CDR3 has 13 residues. CDR3 sequence (DNA): TGTGCCACCAGCAGAGGACTGTACACTGAAGCTTTCTTT. Translation gives CATSRGLYTEAFF.

The rearrangement links TRBV29-1 to TRBJ1-6; D is ambiguous. V was shortened by 7 bases and J by 7 bases, with 14 bases between the two germline ends. The CDR3 covers 13 residues. Germline lookup yields CDR1 SQVTM and CDR2 ANQGSEA. In DNA, the CDR3 is TGCAGCGCCTCCCGACTCGAGAATTCACCCCTCCACTTT. This translates into CSASRLENSPLHF.

The V call is TRBV27, the J call TRBJ1-2, with D possibly matching TRBD1 (5 bases). With 4 bases removed from V and 4 bases from J, the gap between germline ends came to 13 bases. This CDR3 has 14 residues. Per the germline V gene, CDR1 is MNHEY and CDR2 is SMNVEV (reference sequence). CDR3 bases: TGTGCCAGCAGTTCCGGGTGGGGCACCTATGGCTACACCTTC. This codes for CASSSGWGTYGYTF.

The chain recombines TRBV19 with TRBJ1-4; maybe TRBD1 (6 bases). V was shortened by 2 bases and J by 7 bases, with 8 bases between the two germline ends. Looked up from germline, CDR1 is LNHDA and CDR2 is SQIVND (reference sequence). This CDR3 region has 13 residues. CDR3 sequence (DNA): TGTGCCAGTAGTATACCGGACAGTGAAAAACTGTTTTTT. It codes for CASSIPDSEKLFF.

The J gene is TRBJ2-7, the V gene TRBV29-1; D might be TRBD1 (5 bases). The CDR3 has 12 residues. V lost 1 base and J 3 bases, leaving 7 bases between the germline ends. The germline gives CDR1 SQVTM, CDR2 ANQGSEA. Here the CDR3 DNA reads TGCAGCGTTGAAGGCCAGGGCTACGAGCAGTACTTC. This sequence encodes CSVEGQGYEQYF.

The V gene is TRBV21-1, the J gene TRBJ2-3; the table's D call of TRBD2 was not tested on the DNA. TRBV21-1 is described as a pseudogene. The CDR3 has 17 amino acids. CDR3 sequence: CASRGTSGAFSTDTQYF. The CDR3, as DNA: TGTGCCAGCAGAGGGACTAGCGGAGCTTTTAGCACAGATACGCAGTATTTT.

In the case of this clone: This sample also contains other DNA sequences that code for the same CDR3. This sequence joins TRBV27 and TRBJ1-1, with a possible D match to TRBD1 (5 bases). Trimming stripped 3 bases from V and 4 bases from J, with 9 bases between. The germline V gene has CDR1 MNHEY and CDR2 SMNVEV (reference sequence). This CDR3 is 13 amino acids long. CDR3 nucleotide sequence: TGTGCCAGCAGTTTCGGGGGAATCACTGAAGCTTTCTTT. Protein sequence: CASSFGGITEAFF.

The rearrangement uses TRBV6-5 and TRBJ1-6, with a weak D call TRBD1 (5 bases). Trimming removed 2 bases from V and 2 bases from J, with 10 bases in between. Germline-derived CDR1 and CDR2 are MNHEY and SVGAGI. The CDR3 has 16 amino acids. The CDR3 region has the DNA TGTGCCAGCAGTTACGGGGGGGACCCCTATAATTCACCCCTCCACTTT. Amino acids: CASSYGGDPYNSPLHF.

V usage is TRBV6-1 and J usage is TRBJ2-7; D ambiguous. Germline CDR1 and CDR2: MNHNS and SASEGT. The CDR3 consists of 16 residues. The germline V and J ends were trimmed by 0 bases and 3 bases, with 15 bases remaining between them. This chain's CDR3 is CASSEAVNSPNYEQYF. DNA of the CDR3: TGTGCCAGCAGTGAAGCGGTGAACAGCCCGAACTACGAGCAGTACTTC.

The V gene is TRBV6-6, the J gene TRBJ2-7; 7 positions agree with TRBD1. The J segment lost 3 bases and the V segment lost 6 bases, leaving 2 bases of the junction unmatched. Germline loops: CDR1 MNHNY, CDR2 SVGAGI (reference sequence). The CDR3 has 12 residues. CDR3 nucleotides: TGTGCCAGCAGGGACAGGAACTACGAGCAGTACTTC. Its protein product is CASRDRNYEQYF.

The gene calls are TRBV15 and TRBJ1-1; 12 bases agree with TRBD1. Germline assignment: CDR1 LNHNV and CDR2 YYDKDF (reference sequence). The CDR3 covers 17 residues. V lost 2 bases to trimming and J lost 0 bases; unmatched junction nucleotides: 4. This CDR3 is CATSRTGTGGLNTEAFF. DNA of the CDR3: TGTGCCACCAGCAGAACCGGGACAGGGGGCCTGAACACTGAAGCTTTCTTT.

As to this clone: This same CDR3 is encoded by further DNA sequences in the sample. This chain links TRBV19 with TRBJ1-1; the D gene is possibly TRBD1 (6 bases). The CDR3 contains 13 residues. Germline CDR1 reads LNHDA; CDR2 reads SQIVND (reference sequence). With 4 bases removed from V and 1 base from J, the gap between germline ends came to 7 bases. CDR3: CASSTTGNTEAFF. The CDR3 DNA is TGTGCCAGTAGTACGACAGGGAACACTGAAGCTTTCTTT.

The chain is built from TRBV14 and TRBJ2-7; 7 bases fit TRBD1. CDR3 size: 16 residues. V was pared by 0 bases and J by 2 bases, with 7 bases of the junction left unmatched. Per the germline V gene, CDR1 is SGHDN and CDR2 is FVKESK. The CDR3 loop is CASSQEIPGQPYEQYF. CDR3 coding DNA: TGTGCCAGCAGCCAAGAAATCCCGGGACAGCCCTACGAGCAGTACTTC.

The chain carries TRBV23-1 and TRBJ2-7; possibly TRBD2 for D (6 bases). TRBV23-1 is recorded as an ORF, its role being uncertain. Deletions cut 0 bases from V and 3 bases from J, with 15 bases between. The CDR3 is 16 amino acids. CDR3 sequence (DNA): TGCGCCAGCAGTCAATCGCTGGGCGGGGTGATCTACGAGCAGTACTTC. This codes for CASSQSLGGVIYEQYF.

The V gene is TRBV28, the J gene TRBJ2-7; 7 bases are shared with TRBD2. The CDR3 is made up of 15 amino acids. CDR1 is MDHEN, CDR2 SYDVKM, per germline. Trimming removed 1 base from V and 4 bases from J; junction bases left unmatched: 7. DNA for the CDR3: TGTGCCAGCAGTTTATATTCGGGGGGTCGGTACGAGCAGTACTTC. The encoded protein is CASSLYSGGRYEQYF.

V gene TRBV5-4 combines with J gene TRBJ2-5; 7 nucleotides align to TRBD2. The CDR3 has 14 amino acids. The V segment lost 1 base and the J segment 5 bases; nucleotides outside the gene matches: 5. The germline V gene has CDR1 SGHNT and CDR2 YYREEE (reference sequence). CDR3 residues: CASSLPAGRETQYF. DNA of the CDR3: TGTGCCAGCAGCTTGCCTGCCGGGAGGGAGACCCAGTACTTC.

The rearrangement uses TRBV18 and TRBJ1-1, with D perhaps matching TRBD1 (5 bases). There are 15 residues in the CDR3. Germline loops: CDR1 KGHSH, CDR2 LQKENI. Trimming cost V 1 base and J 3 bases, with 12 bases left between them. This chain's CDR3 is CASSPLTGEYTEAFF. The CDR3 DNA reads TGTGCCAGCTCACCACTAACAGGCGAATACACTGAAGCTTTCTTT.

V usage is TRBV2 and J usage is TRBJ2-1; 14 positions agree with TRBD2. Germline loops: CDR1 SNHLY, CDR2 FYNNEI. The CDR3 runs 18 residues. V trimming: 0 bases; J trimming: 7 bases; junction bases outside the gene matches: 8. The chain's CDR3 is CASSEAGGLAGAVNEQFF. CDR3 coding DNA: TGTGCCAGCAGTGAAGCGGGGGGACTAGCGGGGGCTGTAAATGAGCAGTTCTTC.

The chain combines TRBV19 with TRBJ1-3, with a tentative D call TRBD1 (6 bases). Per the germline V gene, CDR1 is LNHDA and CDR2 is SQIVND (reference sequence). V was clipped by 7 bases and J by 1 base, with 11 bases between them. The CDR3 contains 14 residues. CDR3 sequence (DNA): TGTGCCAGTAAGAGCGGGACATCTGGAAACACCATATATTTT. Translating gives CASKSGTSGNTIYF.

Here the CDR3 reads CASSLSPPAGNQNEQFF. DNA for the CDR3: TGTGCCAGCAGCTTAAGTCCCCCAGCGGGGAACCAAAATGAGCAGTTCTTC. The rearrangement links TRBV7-2 to TRBJ2-1; 7 positions match TRBD2. The CDR3 runs 17 residues. Germline trimming cut 2 bases from V and 7 bases from J; bases unmatched to any gene: 14. CDR1 is SGHTA, CDR2 FQGNSA, per germline. Looking up the rest from reference TRBV7-2 and TRBJ2-1 gives the full variable domain: GAGVSQSPSNKVTEKGKDVELRCDPISGHTALYWYRQSLGQGLEFLIYFQGNSAPDKSGLPSDRFSAERTGGSVSTLTIQRTQQEDSAVYLCASSLSPPAGNQNEQFFGPGTRLTVL.

The chain combines TRBV7-8 with TRBJ2-1; D is perhaps TRBD2 (6 bases). Deletions cut 4 bases from V and 15 bases from J, with 19 bases between. This CDR3 spans 13 amino acids. From germline, CDR1 is SGHVS and CDR2 FQNEAQ. The CDR3 DNA reads as TGTGCCAGCAGCTCTCTGGGGACTCCTACCCGGTTCTTC. This codes for CASSSLGTPTRFF.